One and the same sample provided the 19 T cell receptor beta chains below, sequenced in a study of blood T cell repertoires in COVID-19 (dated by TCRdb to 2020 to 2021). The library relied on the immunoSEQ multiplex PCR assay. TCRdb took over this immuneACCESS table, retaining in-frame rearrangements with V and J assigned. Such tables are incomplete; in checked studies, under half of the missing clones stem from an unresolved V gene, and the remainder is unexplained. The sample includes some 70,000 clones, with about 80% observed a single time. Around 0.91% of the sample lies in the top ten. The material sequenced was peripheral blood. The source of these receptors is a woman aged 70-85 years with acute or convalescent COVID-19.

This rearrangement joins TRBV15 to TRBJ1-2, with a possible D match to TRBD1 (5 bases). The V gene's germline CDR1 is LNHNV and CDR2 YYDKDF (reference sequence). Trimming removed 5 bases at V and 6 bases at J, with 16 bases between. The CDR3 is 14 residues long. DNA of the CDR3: TGTGCCACCAGCGGCCTTCGGGGGAGCAATGGCTACACCTTC. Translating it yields CATSGLRGSNGYTF.

The CDR3 here is CASSLALSPSTDTQYF. For the CDR3, the DNA is TGCGCCAGCAGCTTGGCCCTTTCCCCTAGCACAGATACGCAGTATTTT. V is TRBV5-1 and J is TRBJ2-3, with unresolved D. CDR1 and CDR2 (germline): SGHRS, YFSETQ. Trimming removed 0 bases from V and 0 bases from J, with 11 bases in between. The CDR3 length is 16 residues.

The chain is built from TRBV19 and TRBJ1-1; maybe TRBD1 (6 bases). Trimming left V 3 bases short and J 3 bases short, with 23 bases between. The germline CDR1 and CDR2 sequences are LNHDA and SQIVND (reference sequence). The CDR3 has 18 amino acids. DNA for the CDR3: TGTGCCAGTAGTATTGGCCTACTCTGGACAGATACCTACACTGAAGCTTTCTTT. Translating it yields CASSIGLLWTDTYTEAFF.

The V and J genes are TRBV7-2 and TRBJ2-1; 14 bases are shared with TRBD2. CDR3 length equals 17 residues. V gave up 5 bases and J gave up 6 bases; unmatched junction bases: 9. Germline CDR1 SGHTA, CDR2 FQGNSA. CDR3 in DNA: TGTGCCAGCAGCGCCACCGGACTAGCGGGGGGTCTCAATGAGCAGTTCTTC. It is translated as CASSATGLAGGLNEQFF.

The CDR3 nucleotides are TGTGCCAGCAGCTTAGGGGACTATACGAACACTGAAGCTTTCTTT. This gives the protein CASSLGDYTNTEAFF. The V and J genes are TRBV7-9 and TRBJ1-1; perhaps TRBD1 as D (5 bases). Trimming left V 1 base short and J 1 base short, with 10 bases between. From germline, CDR1 is SEHNR and CDR2 FQNEAQ (reference sequence). This CDR3 comprises 15 residues.

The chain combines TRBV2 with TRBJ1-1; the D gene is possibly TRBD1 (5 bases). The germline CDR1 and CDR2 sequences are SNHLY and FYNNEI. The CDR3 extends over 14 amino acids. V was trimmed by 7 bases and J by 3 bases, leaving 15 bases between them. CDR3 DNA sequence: TGTGCCAGCACCCCTCAGGGAAGAGACACTGAAGCTTTCTTT. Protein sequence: CASTPQGRDTEAFF.

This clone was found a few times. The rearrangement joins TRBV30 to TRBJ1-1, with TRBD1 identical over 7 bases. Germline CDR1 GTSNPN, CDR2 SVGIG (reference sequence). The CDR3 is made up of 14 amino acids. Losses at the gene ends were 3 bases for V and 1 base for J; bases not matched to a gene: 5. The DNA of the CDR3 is TGTGCCTGGAGACTCCGGGACAGGAACACTGAAGCTTTCTTT. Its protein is CAWRLRDRNTEAFF.

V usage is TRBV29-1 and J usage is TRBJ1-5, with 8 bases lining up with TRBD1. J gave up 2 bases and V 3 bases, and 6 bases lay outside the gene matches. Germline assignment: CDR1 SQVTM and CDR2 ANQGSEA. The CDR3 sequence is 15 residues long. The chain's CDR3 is CSVEVTGEGNQPQHF. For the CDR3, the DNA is TGCAGCGTTGAGGTGACAGGGGAGGGCAATCAGCCCCAGCATTTT.

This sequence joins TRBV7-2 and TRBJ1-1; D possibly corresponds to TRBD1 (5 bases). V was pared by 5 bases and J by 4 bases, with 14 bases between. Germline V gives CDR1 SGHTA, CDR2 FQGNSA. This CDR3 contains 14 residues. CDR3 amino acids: CASSQLGGSTEAFF. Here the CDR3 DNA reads TGTGCCAGCAGCCAGTTGGGGGGGAGCACTGAAGCTTTCTTT.

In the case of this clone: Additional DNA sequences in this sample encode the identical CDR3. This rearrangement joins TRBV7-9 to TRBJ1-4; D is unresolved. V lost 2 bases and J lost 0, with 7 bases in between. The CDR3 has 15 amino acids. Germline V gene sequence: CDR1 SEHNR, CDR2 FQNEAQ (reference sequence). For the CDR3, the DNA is TGTGCCAGCAGCTTATCTACTACAACTAATGAAAAACTGTTTTTT. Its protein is CASSLSTTTNEKLFF.

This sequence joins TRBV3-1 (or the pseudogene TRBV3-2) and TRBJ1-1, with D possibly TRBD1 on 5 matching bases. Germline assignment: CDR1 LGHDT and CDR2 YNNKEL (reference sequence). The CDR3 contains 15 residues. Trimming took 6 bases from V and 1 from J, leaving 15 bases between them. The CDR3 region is CASRISGRGNTEAFF. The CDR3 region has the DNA TGTGCCAGCAGAATCTCAGGGAGGGGGAACACTGAAGCTTTCTTT.

CDR3 region: CAIGEGLNTGELFF. In DNA form, the CDR3 reads TGTGCCATCGGGGAGGGGTTGAACACCGGGGAGCTGTTTTTT. V usage is TRBV10-3 and J usage is TRBJ2-2, with 7 bases lining up with TRBD2. The CDR3 totals 14 residues. V was clipped by 8 bases and J by 1 base; unmatched bases: 4. Germline assignment: CDR1 ENHRY and CDR2 SYGVKD.

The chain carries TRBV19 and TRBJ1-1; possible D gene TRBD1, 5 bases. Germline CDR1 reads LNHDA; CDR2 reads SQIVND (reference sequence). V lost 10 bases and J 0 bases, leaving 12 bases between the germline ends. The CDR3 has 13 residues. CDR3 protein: CATGQSVNTEAFF. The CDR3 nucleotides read TGTGCCACCGGACAATCCGTGAACACTGAAGCTTTCTTT.

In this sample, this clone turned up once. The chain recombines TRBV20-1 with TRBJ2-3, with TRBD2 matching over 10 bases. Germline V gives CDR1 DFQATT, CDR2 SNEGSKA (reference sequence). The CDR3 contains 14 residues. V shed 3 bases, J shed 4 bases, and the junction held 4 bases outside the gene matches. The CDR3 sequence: CSASLAGVADTQYF. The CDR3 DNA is TGCAGTGCTAGTCTAGCGGGGGTCGCAGATACGCAGTATTTT.

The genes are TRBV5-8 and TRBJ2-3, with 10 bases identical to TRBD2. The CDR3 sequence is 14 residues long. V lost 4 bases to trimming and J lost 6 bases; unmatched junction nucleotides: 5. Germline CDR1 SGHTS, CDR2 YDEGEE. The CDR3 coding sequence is TGTGCCAGCAGCCGCCTAGCGGGGGAGGATACGCAGTATTTT. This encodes CASSRLAGEDTQYF.

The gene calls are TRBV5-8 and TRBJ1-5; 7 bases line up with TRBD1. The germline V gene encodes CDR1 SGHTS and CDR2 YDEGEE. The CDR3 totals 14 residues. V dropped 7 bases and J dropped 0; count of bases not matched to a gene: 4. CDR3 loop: CASATGYSNQPQHF. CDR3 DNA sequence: TGTGCCAGCGCGACAGGGTATAGCAATCAGCCCCAGCATTTT.

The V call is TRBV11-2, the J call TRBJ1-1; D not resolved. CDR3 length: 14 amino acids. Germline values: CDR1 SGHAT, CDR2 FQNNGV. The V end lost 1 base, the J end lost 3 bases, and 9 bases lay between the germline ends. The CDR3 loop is CASSLGVSDTEAFF. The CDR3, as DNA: TGTGCCAGCAGCTTAGGCGTCTCGGACACTGAAGCTTTCTTT.

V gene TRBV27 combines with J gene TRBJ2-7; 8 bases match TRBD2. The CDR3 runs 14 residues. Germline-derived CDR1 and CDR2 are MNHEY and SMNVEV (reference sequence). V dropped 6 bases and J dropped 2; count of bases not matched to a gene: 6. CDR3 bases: TGTGCCAGCAGCCCGGGAGGGCTGGCCTACGAGCAGTACTTC. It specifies CASSPGGLAYEQYF.

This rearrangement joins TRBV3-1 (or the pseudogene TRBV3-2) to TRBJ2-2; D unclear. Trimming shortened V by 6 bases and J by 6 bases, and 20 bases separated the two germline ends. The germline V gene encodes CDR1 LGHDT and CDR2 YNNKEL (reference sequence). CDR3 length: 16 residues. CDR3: CASSPFGSPAAGELFF. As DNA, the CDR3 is TGTGCCAGCAGTCCCTTCGGGTCCCCCGCGGCCGGGGAGCTGTTTTTT.